One sample yielded the 4 T cell receptor beta chains listed below, sequenced in a study of blood T cell repertoires in COVID-19. Generated by immunoSEQ multiplex PCR, the TCRdb table keeps only in-frame clones and is missing some. The table shows roughly 60,000 clones, with 75% to 90% occurring only once. What was sequenced was peripheral blood. These receptor sequences come from a man younger than 40 with COVID-19, enrolled during active disease.

Details on this clone: Germline and junction disagree at one end, which may indicate a read error. CDR3 bases: TGTGCCAGCAGGTCAGGTGGGCAGTCAAACTGTCTCTTT. The encoded protein is CASRSGGQSNCLF. The chain links TRBV12-3 or TRBV12-4 to TRBJ1-1; D is ambiguous. The CDR3 covers 13 residues.

Here the CDR3 reads CASSLTSAGNEQFF. Written as DNA, the CDR3 is TGCGCCAGCAGCTTAACCTCAGCAGGGAATGAGCAGTTCTTC. The chain joins TRBV5-1 to TRBJ2-1, with a tentative D call TRBD1 (5 bases). The germline V gene has CDR1 SGHRS and CDR2 YFSETQ. The CDR3 extends over 14 amino acids. With 2 bases removed from V and 7 bases from J, the gap between germline ends came to 13 bases. Looking up the rest from reference TRBV5-1 and TRBJ2-1 gives the full variable domain: KAGVTQTPRYLIKTRGQQVTLSCSPISGHRSVSWYQQTPGQGLQFLFEYFSETQRNKGNFPGRFSGRQFSNSRSEMNVSTLELGDSALYLCASSLTSAGNEQFFGPGTRLTVL.

The chain links TRBV28 to TRBJ1-1; 9 bases are shared with TRBD1. The CDR3 runs to 13 residues. With V trimmed by 10 bases and J by 7 bases, 10 bases remained unmatched. CDR1 MDHEN and CDR2 SYDVKM come from the germline V gene. CDR3 DNA: TGTGCCACGGGACAGGGACAGACCGATGAAGCTTTCTTT. Protein product: CATGQGQTDEAFF.

The chain employs TRBV7-8 and TRBJ1-1; no definite D call. V dropped 5 bases and J dropped 7 bases, with 8 bases sitting between them. The V gene's germline CDR1 is SGHVS and CDR2 FQNEAQ. This CDR3 contains 11 residues. The CDR3 spells CASSRMYEAFF. CDR3 DNA sequence: TGTGCCAGCAGCCGAATGTATGAAGCTTTCTTT.